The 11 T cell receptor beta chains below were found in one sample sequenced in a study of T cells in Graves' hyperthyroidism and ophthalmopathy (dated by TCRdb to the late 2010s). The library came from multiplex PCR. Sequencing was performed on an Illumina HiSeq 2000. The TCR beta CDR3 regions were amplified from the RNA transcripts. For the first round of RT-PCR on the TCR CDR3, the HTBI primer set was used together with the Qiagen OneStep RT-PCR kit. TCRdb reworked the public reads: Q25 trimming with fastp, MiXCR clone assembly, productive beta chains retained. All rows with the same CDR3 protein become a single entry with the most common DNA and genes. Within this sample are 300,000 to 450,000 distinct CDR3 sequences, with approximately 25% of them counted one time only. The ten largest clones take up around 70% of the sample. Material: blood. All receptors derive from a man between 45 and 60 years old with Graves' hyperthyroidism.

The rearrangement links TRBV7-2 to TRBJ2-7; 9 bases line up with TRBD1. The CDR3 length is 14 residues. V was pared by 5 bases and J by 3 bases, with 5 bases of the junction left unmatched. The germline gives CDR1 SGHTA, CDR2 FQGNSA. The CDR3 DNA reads TGTGCCAGCAGCCGCCGGACAGGGGACTACGAGCAGTACTTC. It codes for CASSRRTGDYEQYF.

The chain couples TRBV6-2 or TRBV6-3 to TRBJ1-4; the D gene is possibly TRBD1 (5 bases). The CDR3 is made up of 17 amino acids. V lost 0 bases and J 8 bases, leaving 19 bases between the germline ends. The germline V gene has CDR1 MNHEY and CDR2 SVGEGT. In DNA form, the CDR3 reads TGTGCCAGCAGTTACTCCGAGAAAGACAGAGCATACGAAAAACTGTTTTTT. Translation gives CASSYSEKDRAYEKLFF.

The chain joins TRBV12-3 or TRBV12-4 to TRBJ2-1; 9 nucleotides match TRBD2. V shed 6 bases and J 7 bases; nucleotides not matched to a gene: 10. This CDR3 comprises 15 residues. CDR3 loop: CASSTTGGRGNEQFF. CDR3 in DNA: TGTGCCAGCAGCACTACGGGCGGGAGGGGGAATGAGCAGTTCTTC.

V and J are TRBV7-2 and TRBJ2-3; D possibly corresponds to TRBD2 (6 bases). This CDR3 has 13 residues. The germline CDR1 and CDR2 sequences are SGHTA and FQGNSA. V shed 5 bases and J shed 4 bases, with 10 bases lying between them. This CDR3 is CASSRGLSDTQYF. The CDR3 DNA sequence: TGTGCCAGCAGCCGGGGACTCTCAGATACGCAGTATTTT.

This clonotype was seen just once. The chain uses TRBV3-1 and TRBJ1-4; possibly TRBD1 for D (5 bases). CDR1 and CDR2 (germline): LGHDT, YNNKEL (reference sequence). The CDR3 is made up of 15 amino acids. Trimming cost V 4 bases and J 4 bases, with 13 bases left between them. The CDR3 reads CASSLRQSINEKLFF. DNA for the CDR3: TGTGCCAGCAGCCTTAGACAGTCAATTAATGAAAAACTGTTTTTT.

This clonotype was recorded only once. The CDR3 loop reads CASSQDKGTNQPQHF. Written as DNA, the CDR3 is TGCGCCAGCAGCCAAGACAAGGGGACCAATCAGCCCCAGCATTTT. The genes are TRBV4-1 and TRBJ1-5, with D possibly TRBD1 on 5 matching bases. CDR3 length equals 15 residues. Germline V gene sequence: CDR1 MGHRA, CDR2 YSYEKL. Trimming removed 0 bases from V and 3 bases from J, with 9 bases in between.

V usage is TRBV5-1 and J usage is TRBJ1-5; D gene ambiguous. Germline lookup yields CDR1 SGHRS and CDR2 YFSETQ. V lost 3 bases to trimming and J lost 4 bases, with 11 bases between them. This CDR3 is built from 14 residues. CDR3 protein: CASSSPKGNQPQHF. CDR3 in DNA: TGCGCCAGCAGCTCGCCGAAGGGAAATCAGCCCCAGCATTTT.

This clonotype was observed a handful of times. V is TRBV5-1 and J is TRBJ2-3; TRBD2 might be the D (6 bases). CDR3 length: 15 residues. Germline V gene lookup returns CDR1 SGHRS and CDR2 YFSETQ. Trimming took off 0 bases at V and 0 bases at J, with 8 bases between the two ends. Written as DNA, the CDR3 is TGCGCCAGCAGCTTGGTGCGGGAAAGCACAGATACGCAGTATTTT. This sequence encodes CASSLVRESTDTQYF.

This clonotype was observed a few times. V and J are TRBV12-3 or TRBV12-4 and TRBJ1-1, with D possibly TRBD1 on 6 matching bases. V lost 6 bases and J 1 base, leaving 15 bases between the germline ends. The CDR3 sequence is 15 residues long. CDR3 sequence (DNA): TGTGCCAGCAGAACAACAGGGCCTCAGAACACTGAAGCTTTCTTT. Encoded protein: CASRTTGPQNTEAFF.

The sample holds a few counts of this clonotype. The CDR3 bases are TGCAGTGTACCCTTCGTTGGGACGTCCTATGGCTACACCTTC. Translated: CSVPFVGTSYGYTF. This chain uses TRBV20-1 with TRBJ1-2; tentatively, D is TRBD1 (5 bases). CDR3 length: 14 amino acids. V lost 7 bases and J 4 bases, leaving 19 bases between the germline ends. Germline V lookup: CDR1 DFQATT, CDR2 SNEGSKA (reference sequence).

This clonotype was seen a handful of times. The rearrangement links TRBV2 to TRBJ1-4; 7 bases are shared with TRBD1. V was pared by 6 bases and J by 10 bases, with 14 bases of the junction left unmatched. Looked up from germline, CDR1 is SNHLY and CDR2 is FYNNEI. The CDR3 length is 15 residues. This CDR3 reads CASSLFQGEAGKLFF. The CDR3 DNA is TGTGCCAGCAGCTTATTTCAGGGGGAGGCCGGAAAACTGTTTTTT.